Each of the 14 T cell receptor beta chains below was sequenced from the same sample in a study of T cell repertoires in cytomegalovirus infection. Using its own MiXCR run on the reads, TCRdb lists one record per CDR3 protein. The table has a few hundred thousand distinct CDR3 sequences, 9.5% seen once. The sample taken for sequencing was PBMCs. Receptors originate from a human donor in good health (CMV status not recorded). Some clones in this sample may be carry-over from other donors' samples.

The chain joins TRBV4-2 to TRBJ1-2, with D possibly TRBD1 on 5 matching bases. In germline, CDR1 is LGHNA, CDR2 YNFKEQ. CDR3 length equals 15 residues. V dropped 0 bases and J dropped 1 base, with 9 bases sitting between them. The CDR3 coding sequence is TGTGCCAGCAGCCAAGATCTAAGGGGTAACTATGGCTACACCTTC. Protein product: CASSQDLRGNYGYTF.

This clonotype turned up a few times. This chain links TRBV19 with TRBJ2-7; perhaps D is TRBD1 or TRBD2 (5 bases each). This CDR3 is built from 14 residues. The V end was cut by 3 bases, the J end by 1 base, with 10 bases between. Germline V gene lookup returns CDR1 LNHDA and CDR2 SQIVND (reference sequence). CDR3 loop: CASSMGVSSYEQYF. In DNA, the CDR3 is TGTGCCAGTAGTATGGGGGTATCGTCCTACGAGCAGTACTTC. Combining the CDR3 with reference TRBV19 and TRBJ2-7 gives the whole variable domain DGGITQSPKYLFRKEGQNVTLSCEQNLNHDAMYWYRQDPGQGLRLIYYSQIVNDFQKGDIAEGYSVSREKKESFPLTVTSAQKNPTAFYLCASSMGVSSYEQYFGPGTRLTVT.

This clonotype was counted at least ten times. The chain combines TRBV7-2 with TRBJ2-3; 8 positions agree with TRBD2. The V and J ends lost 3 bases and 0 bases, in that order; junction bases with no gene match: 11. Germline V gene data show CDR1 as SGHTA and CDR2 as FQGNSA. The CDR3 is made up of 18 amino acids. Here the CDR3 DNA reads TGTGCCAGCAGCTTCGGCCAGGGCGGGGGGACTAGCACAGATACGCAGTATTTT. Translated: CASSFGQGGGTSTDTQYF.

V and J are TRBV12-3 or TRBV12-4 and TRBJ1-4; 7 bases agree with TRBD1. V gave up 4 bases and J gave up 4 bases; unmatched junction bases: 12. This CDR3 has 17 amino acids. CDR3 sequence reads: CASSSQIKQGINEKLFF. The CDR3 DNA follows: TGTGCCAGCAGTTCCCAAATAAAACAGGGGATTAATGAAAAACTGTTTTTT.

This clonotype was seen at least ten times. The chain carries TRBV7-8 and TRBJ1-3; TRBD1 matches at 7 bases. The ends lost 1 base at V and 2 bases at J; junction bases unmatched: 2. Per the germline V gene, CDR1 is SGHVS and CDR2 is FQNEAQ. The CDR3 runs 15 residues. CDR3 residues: CASSLVGTAGNTIYF. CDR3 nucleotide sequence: TGTGCCAGCAGCTTAGTTGGGACAGCTGGAAACACCATATATTTT.

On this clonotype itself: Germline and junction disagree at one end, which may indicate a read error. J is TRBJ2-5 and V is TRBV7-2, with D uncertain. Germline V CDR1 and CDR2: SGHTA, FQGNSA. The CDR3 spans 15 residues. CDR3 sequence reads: CASKRSVGSQETQHF. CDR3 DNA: TGTGCCAGCAAAAGGTCGGTGGGCTCCCAAGAGACCCAGCACTTC. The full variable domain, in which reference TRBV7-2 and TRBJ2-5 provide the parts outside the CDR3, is GAGVSQSPSNKVTEKGKDVELRCDPISGHTALYWYRQSLGQGLEFLIYFQGNSAPDKSGLPSDRFSAERTGGSVSTLTIQRTQQEDSAVYLCASKRSVGSQETQHFGPGTRLLVL.

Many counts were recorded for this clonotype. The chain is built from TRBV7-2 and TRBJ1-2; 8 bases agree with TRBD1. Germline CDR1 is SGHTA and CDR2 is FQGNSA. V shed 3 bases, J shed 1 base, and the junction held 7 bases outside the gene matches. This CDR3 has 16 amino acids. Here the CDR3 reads CASSLRKDRGNYGYTF. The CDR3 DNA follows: TGTGCCAGCAGCTTGCGGAAAGACAGGGGTAACTATGGCTACACCTTC. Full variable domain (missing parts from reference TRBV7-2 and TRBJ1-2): GAGVSQSPSNKVTEKGKDVELRCDPISGHTALYWYRQSLGQGLEFLIYFQGNSAPDKSGLPSDRFSAERTGGSVSTLTIQRTQQEDSAVYLCASSLRKDRGNYGYTFGSGTRLTVV.

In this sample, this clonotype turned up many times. As DNA, the CDR3 is TGTGCCACCAGCAGAGGAGGGGTATCGGGCACTGAAGCTTTCTTT. This gives the protein CATSRGGVSGTEAFF. The chain couples TRBV15 to TRBJ1-1, with D tentatively TRBD1 (5 bases). The V gene's germline CDR1 is LNHNV and CDR2 YYDKDF (reference sequence). Between the trimmed V and J ends, which lost 1 base and 4 bases, there was a span of 13 bases. The CDR3 totals 15 residues. Looking up the rest from reference TRBV15 and TRBJ1-1 gives the full variable domain: DAMVIQNPRYQVTQFGKPVTLSCSQTLNHNVMYWYQQKSSQAPKLLFHYYDKDFNNEADTPDNFQSRRPNTSFCFLDIRSPGLGDTAMYLCATSRGGVSGTEAFFGQGTRLTVV.

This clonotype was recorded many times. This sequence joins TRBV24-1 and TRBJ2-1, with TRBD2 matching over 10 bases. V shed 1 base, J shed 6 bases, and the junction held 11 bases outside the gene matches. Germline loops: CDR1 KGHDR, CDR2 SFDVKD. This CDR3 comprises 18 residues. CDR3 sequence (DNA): TGTGCCACCAGTGATTTCCTGGGGTCGAGCGGGGGGGGCAATGAGCAGTTCTTC. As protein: CATSDFLGSSGGGNEQFF.

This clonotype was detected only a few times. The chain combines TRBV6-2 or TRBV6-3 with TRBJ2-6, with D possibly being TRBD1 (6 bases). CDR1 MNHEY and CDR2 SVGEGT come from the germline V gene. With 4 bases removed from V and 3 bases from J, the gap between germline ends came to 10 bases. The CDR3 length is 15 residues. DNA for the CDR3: TGTGCCAGCAGTTGGGCAGGGGTTGGGGCCAACGTCCTGACTTTC. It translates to CASSWAGVGANVLTF.

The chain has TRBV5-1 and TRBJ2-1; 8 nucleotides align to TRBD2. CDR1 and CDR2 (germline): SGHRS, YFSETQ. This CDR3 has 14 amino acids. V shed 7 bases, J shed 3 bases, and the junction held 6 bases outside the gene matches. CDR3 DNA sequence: TGCGCCAGCGGCCGGGGACTAGGCTACAATGAGCAGTTCTTC. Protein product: CASGRGLGYNEQFF.

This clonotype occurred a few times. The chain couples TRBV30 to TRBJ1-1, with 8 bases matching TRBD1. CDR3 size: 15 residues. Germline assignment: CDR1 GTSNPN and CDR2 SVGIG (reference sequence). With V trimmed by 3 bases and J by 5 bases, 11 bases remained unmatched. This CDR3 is CAWSRYGQGRTEAFF. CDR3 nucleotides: TGTGCCTGGAGCCGATACGGACAGGGTCGGACTGAAGCTTTCTTT.

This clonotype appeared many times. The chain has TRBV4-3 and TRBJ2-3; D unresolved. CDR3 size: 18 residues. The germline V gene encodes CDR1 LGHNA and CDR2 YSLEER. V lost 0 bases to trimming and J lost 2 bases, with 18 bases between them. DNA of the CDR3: TGCGCCAGCAGCCAAGACTCCGTCCGCGTACGTCCCACAGATACGCAGTATTTT. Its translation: CASSQDSVRVRPTDTQYF.

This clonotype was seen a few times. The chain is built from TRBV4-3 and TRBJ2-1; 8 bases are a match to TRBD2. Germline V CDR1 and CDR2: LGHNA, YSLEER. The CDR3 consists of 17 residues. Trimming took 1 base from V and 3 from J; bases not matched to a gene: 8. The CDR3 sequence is CASSQGDRLASYNEQFF. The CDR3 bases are TGCGCCAGCAGCCAAGGGGACCGACTAGCGAGCTACAATGAGCAGTTCTTC.